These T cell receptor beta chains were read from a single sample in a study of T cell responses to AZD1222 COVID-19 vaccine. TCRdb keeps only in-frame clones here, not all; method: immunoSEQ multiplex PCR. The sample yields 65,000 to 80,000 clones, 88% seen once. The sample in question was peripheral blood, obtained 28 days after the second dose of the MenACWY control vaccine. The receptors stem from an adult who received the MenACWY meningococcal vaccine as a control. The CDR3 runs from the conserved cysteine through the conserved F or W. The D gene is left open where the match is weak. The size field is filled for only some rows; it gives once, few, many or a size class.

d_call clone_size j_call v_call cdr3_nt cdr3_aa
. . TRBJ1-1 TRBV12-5 TGTGCTAGTGGTCCTCCTCACAGTAACACTGAAGCTTTCTTT CASGPPHSNTEAFF
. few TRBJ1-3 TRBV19 TGTGCCAGCACGACCACAGGGAACTCTGGAAACACCATATATTTT CASTTTGNSGNTIYF
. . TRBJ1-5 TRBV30 TGTGCCTGGGCCACAGGGTTCCAGGATCAGCCCCAGCATTTT CAWATGFQDQPQHF
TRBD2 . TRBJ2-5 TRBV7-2 TGTGCCAGCAGCCCGCGACTAGCGTTTAACCAAGAGACCCAGTACTTC CASSPRLAFNQETQYF
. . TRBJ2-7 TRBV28 TGTGCCAGCAGTCCCGCCTACGAGCAGTACTTC CASSPAYEQYF
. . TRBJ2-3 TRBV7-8 TGTGCCAGCAGCTCCCCGCGGGGCCGAACCACAGATACGCAGTATTTT CASSSPRGRTTDTQYF
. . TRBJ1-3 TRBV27 TGTGCCAGCAGGAGACTCTCTGGAAACACCATATATTTT CASRRLSGNTIYF
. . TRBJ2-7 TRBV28 TGTGCCGTAGAGAGTTCCGGACCAGGGGAGCAGTACTTC CAVESSGPGEQYF
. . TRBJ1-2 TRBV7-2 TGTGCCAGCAGCGTAGACTTAGGCCCCTTCTATGGCTACACCTTC CASSVDLGPFYGYTF
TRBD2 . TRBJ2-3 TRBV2 TGTGCCAGCAGCACCCTAGCGGCTAGCACAGATACGCAGTATTTT CASSTLAASTDTQYF
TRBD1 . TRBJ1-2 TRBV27 TGTGCCAGCAGTCCGTCGCCCCGGACAGGGGGTGGCTACACCTTC CASSPSPRTGGGYTF
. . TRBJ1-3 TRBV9 TGTGCCAGCAGCGTAGAGCAAAGCTCTGGAAACACCATATATTTT CASSVEQSSGNTIYF
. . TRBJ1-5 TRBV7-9 TGTGCCAGCAGCTTATCAGGGCTCAATCAGCCCCAGCATTTT CASSLSGLNQPQHF
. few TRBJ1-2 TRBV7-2 TGTGCCAGCAGCCTTAGCCTGGCAAACTTGGGAGGCTACACCTTC CASSLSLANLGGYTF
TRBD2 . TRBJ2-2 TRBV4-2 TGTGCCAGCAGCCAAACTAGCGGGGGCGCGAACACCGGGGAGCTGTTTTTT CASSQTSGGANTGELFF
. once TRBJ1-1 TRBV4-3 TGCGCCAGCAGCCACGAACAGGGCGGCACTGAAGCTTTCTTT CASSHEQGGTEAFF
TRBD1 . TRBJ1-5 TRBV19 TGTGCCAGTAGTTCCCGGGACAGGGGGCCGCCTTGGGGCAATCAGCCCCAGCATTTT CASSSRDRGPPWGNQPQHF
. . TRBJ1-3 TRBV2 TGTGCCAGCGGTGAGACCAGCTCTGGAAACACCATATATTTT CASGETSSGNTIYF